This T cell receptor (beta chain) was obtained from a study of blood T cell repertoires in COVID-19. Study-level background: The United States, Italy and Spain supplied acute and convalescent COVID-19 samples.

Clones were read by immunoSEQ multiplex PCR, and TCRdb kept only the in-frame ones, dropping some. The profile covers about 180,000 clones, with roughly 80% appearing a single time and roughly 1.4% taken by the ten largest. This CDR3 has 13 residues. Germline CDR1 is LNHDA and CDR2 is SQIVND (reference sequence). V trimming: 7 bases; J trimming: 12 bases; junction bases outside the gene matches: 6. The chain uses TRBV19 and TRBJ2-1, with 13 positions matching TRBD2. This TCR was sampled from a human donor in a cohort sampled during active COVID-19. Sample: peripheral blood. CDR3: CASTPTSGRTQFF. DNA for the CDR3: TGTGCCAGTACCCCGACTAGCGGGAGGACGCAGTTCTTC.